The clone carrying this TCR beta chain turned up a few times. Its antigen is not known. The data originate from a study of fetal regulatory T cell absence and autoimmunity. Study findings and constraints: Oligoclonal TCR enrichment in pancreas over cord blood reached over 95-fold for some clones.

The repertoire was sequenced with immunoSEQ multiplex PCR; TCRdb's copy has only in-frame clones and lacks some. The sample has just over 45,000 clones, roughly 83% seen once. In germline, CDR1 is SGHNT, CDR2 YYREEE (reference sequence). The CDR3 length is 14 residues. V dropped 4 bases and J dropped 6; count of bases not matched to a gene: 9. The receptor was isolated from a newborn boy with IPEX syndrome. Sequencing was performed on cord blood. The rearrangement joins TRBV5-4 to TRBJ2-7, with 8 nucleotides matching TRBD1. This CDR3 reads CASSPTKTGVEQYF. Written as DNA, the CDR3 is TGTGCCAGCAGCCCTACCAAGACAGGGGTCGAGCAGTACTTC.